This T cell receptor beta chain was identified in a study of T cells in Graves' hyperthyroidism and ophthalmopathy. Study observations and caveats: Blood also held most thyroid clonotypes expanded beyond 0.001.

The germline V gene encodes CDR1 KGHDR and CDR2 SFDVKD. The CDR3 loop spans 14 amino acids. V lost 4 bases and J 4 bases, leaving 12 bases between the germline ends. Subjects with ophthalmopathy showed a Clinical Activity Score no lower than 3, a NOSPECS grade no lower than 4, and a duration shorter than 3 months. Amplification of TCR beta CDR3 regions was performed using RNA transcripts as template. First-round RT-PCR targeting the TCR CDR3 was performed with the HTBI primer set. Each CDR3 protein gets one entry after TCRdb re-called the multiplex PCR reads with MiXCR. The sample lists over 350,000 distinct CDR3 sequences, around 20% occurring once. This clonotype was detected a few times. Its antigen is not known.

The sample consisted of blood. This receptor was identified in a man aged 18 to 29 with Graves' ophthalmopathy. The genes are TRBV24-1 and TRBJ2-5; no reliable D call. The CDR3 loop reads CATSDAGIRETQYF. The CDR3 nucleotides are TGTGCCACCAGTGACGCAGGTATTAGAGAGACCCAGTACTTC.